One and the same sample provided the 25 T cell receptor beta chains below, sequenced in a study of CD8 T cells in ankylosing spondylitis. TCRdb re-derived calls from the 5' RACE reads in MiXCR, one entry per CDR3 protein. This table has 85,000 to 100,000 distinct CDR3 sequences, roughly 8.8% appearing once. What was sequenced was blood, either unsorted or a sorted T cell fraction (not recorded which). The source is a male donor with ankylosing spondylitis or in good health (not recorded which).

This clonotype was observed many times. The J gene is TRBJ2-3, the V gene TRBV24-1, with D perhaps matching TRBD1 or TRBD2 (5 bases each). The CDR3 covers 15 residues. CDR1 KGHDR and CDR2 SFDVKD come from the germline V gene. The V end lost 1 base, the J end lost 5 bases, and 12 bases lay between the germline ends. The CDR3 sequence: CATSDFSGAGDTQYF. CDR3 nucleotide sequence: TGTGCCACCAGTGATTTCTCCGGGGCCGGAGATACGCAGTATTTT.

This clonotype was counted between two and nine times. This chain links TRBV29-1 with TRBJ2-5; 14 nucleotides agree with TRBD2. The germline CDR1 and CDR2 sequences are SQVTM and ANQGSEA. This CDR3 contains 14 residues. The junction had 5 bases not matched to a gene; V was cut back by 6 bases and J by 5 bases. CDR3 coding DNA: TGCAGCGTCGAGGGACTAGCGGGGGTGGAGACCCAGTACTTC. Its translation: CSVEGLAGVETQYF.

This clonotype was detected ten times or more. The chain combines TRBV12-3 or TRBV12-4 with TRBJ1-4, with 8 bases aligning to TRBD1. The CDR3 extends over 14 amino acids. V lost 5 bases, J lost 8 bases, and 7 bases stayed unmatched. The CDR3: CASSHGTGLEKLFF. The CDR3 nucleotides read TGTGCCAGCAGTCACGGGACAGGTCTAGAAAAACTGTTTTTT.

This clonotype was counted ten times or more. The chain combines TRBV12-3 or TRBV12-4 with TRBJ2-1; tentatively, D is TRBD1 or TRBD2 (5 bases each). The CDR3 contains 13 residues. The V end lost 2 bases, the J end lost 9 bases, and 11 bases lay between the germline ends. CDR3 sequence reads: CASSLFGDPEQFF. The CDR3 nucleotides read TGTGCCAGCAGTTTATTTGGGGACCCTGAGCAGTTCTTC.

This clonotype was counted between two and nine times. The CDR3 region is CASSQDVTVSFGYTF. The CDR3 DNA reads as TGTGCCAGCAGCCAAGATGTCACGGTATCCTTTGGCTACACCTTC. V gene TRBV3-1 combines with J gene TRBJ1-2; D is undetermined. Looked up from germline, CDR1 is LGHDT and CDR2 is YNNKEL (reference sequence). V lost 0 bases to trimming and J lost 7 bases, with 15 bases between them. The CDR3 has 15 residues.

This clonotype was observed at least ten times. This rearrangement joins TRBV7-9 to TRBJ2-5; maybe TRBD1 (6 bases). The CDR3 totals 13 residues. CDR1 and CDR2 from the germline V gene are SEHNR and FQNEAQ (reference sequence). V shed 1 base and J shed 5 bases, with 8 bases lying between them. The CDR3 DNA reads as TGTGCCAGCAGCTTAGACAGGGTGGAGACCCAGTACTTC. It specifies CASSLDRVETQYF.

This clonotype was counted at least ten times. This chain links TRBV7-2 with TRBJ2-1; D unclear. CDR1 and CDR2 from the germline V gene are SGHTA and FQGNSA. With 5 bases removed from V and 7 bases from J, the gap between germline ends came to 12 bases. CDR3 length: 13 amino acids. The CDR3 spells CASSPQPLNEQFF. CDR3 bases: TGTGCCAGCAGCCCCCAGCCTCTAAATGAGCAGTTCTTC.

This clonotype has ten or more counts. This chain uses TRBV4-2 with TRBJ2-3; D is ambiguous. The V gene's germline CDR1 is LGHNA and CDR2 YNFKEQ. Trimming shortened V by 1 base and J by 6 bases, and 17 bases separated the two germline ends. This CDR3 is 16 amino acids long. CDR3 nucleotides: TGTGCCAGCAGCCAAGGTGCTACTATGGGATCGGATACGCAGTATTTT. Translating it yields CASSQGATMGSDTQYF.

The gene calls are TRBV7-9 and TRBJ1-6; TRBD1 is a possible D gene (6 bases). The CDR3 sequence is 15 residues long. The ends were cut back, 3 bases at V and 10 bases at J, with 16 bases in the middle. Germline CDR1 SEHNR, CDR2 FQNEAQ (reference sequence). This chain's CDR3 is CASSLVGVGGSPLHF. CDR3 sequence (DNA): TGTGCCAGCAGCTTGGTCGGGGTGGGGGGCTCACCCCTCCACTTT. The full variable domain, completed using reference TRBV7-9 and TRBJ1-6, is DTGVSQNPRHKITKRGQNVTFRCDPISEHNRLYWYRQTLGQGPEFLTYFQNEAQLEKSRLLSDRFSAERPKGSFSTLEIQRTEQGDSAMYLCASSLVGVGGSPLHFGNGTRLTVT.

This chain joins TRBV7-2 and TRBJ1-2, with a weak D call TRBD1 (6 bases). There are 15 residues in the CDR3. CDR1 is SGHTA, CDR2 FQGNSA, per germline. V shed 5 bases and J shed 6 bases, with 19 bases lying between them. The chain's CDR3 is CASSPGRRGGDGYTF. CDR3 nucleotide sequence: TGTGCCAGCAGCCCGGGACGGCGAGGGGGAGATGGCTACACCTTC.

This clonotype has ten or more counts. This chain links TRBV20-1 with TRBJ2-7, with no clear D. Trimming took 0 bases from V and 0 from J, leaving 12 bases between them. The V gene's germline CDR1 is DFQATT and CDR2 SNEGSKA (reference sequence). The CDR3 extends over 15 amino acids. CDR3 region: CSARDQWQASYEQYF. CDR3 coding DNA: TGCAGTGCTAGAGATCAATGGCAGGCCTCCTACGAGCAGTACTTC.

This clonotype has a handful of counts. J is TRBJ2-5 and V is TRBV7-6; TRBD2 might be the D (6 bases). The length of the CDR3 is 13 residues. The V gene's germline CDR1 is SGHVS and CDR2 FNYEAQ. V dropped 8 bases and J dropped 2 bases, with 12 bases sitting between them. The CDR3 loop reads CASYSGLQETQYF. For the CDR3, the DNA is TGTGCCAGCTATAGCGGACTGCAAGAGACCCAGTACTTC.

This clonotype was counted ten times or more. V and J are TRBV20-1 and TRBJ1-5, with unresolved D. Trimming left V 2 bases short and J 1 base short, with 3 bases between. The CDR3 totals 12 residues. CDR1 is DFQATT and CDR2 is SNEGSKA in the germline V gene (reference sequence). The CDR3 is CSARRSNQPQHF. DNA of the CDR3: TGCAGTGCTAGAAGGAGCAATCAGCCCCAGCATTTT.

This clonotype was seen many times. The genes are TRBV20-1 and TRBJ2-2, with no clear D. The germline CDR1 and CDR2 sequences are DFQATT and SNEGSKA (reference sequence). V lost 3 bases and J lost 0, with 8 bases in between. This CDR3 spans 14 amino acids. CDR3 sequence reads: CSASWSANTGELFF. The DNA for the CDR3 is TGCAGTGCTAGTTGGTCGGCGAACACCGGGGAGCTGTTTTTT.

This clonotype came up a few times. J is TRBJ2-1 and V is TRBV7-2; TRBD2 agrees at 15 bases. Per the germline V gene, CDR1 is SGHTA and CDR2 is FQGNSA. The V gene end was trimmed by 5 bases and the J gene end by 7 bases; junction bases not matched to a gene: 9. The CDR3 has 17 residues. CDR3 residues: CASSLHGLAGGQNEQFF. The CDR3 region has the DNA TGTGCCAGCAGCCTCCACGGACTAGCGGGGGGGCAGAATGAGCAGTTCTTC.

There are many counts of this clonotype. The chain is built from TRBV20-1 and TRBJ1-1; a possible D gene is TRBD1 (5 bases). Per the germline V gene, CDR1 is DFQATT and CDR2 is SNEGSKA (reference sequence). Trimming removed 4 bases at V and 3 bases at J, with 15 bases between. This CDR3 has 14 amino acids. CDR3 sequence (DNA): TGCAGTGCTACCTGGGGGGGGTCTCACACTGAAGCTTTCTTT. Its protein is CSATWGGSHTEAFF.

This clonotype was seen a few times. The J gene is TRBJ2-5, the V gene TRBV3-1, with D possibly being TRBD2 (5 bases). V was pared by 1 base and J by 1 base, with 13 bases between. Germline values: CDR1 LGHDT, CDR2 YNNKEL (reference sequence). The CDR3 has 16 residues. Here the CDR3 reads CASSQGYEGIQETQYF. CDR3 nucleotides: TGTGCCAGCAGCCAAGGATACGAGGGCATCCAAGAGACCCAGTACTTC.

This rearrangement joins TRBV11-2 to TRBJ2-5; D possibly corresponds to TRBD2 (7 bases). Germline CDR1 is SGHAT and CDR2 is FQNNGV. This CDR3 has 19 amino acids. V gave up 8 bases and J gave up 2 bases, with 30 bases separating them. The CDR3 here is CASGGRGIGGGGRQETQYF. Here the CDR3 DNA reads TGTGCCAGCGGCGGACGAGGGATTGGTGGCGGGGGCCGTCAAGAGACCCAGTACTTC.

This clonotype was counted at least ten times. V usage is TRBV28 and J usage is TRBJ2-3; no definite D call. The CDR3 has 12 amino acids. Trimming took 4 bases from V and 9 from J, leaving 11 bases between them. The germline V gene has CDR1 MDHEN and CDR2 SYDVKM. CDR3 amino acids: CASSSPVPTQYF. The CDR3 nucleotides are TGTGCCAGCAGTTCCCCAGTCCCAACGCAGTATTTT.

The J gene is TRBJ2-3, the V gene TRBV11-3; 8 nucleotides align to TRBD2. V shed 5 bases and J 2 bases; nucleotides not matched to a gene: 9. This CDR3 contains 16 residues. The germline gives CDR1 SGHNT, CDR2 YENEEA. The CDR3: CASSPRASGFTDTQYF. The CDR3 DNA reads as TGTGCCAGCAGCCCACGGGCTAGCGGGTTCACAGATACGCAGTATTTT.

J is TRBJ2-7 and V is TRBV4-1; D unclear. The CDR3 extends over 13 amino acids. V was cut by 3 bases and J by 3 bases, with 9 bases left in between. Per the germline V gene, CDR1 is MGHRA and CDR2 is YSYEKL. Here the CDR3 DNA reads TGCGCCAGCAGCCATAATGACAACTACGAGCAGTACTTC. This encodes CASSHNDNYEQYF.

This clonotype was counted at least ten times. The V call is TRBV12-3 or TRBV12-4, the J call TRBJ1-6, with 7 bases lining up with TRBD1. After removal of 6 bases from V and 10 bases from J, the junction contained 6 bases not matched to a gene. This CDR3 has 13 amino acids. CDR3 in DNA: TGTGCCAGCAGGGAAACAGGGGTGTCACCCCTCCACTTT. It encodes CASRETGVSPLHF.

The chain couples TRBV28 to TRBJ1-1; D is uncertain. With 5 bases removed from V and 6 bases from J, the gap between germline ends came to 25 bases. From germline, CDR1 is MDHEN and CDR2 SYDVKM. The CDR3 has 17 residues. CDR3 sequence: CASSQIGSIKGRAEAFF. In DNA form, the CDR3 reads TGTGCCAGCAGTCAAATCGGGTCGATTAAAGGGAGGGCTGAAGCTTTCTTT. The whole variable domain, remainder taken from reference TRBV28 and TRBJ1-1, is DVKVTQSSRYLVKRTGEKVFLECVQDMDHENMFWYRQDPGLGLRLIYFSYDVKMKEKGDIPEGYSVSREKKERFSLILESASTNQTSMYLCASSQIGSIKGRAEAFFGQGTRLTVV.

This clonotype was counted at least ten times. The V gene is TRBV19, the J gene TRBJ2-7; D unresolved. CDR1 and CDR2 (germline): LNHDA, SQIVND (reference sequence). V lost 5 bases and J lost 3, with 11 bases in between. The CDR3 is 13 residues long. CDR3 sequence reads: CASSATVGYEQYF. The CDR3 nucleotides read TGTGCCAGTAGTGCTACGGTGGGCTACGAGCAGTACTTC.

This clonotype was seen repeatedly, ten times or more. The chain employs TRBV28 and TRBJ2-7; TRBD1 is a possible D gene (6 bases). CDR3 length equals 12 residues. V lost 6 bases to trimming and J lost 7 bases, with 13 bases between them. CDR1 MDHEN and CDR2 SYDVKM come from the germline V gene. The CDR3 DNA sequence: TGTGCCAGCAGAGGGGGATTGAAGGAGCAGTACTTC. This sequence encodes CASRGGLKEQYF.